Listed below are T cell receptor beta chains from one sample, sequenced in a study of technical replicates of blood from a handful of donors. Produced via immunoSEQ multiplex PCR; TCRdb's table is partial and in-frame only. Counted here are tens of thousands of clones, around 87% occurring once; the ten biggest clones make up 4% to 6.5%. The sequenced material came from PBMCs. Receptors were obtained from a human donor in good health. Some clones in this sample may be carry-over from other donors' samples. Both conserved end residues are part of each CDR3.

v_gene: TRBV7-9; j_gene: TRBJ1-2; CDR3aa: CASSFPGNNYGYTF
v_gene: TRBV19; j_gene: TRBJ2-7; CDR3aa: CASRTQGASGIYEQYF
v_gene: TRBV7-2; j_gene: TRBJ1-2; CDR3aa: CASSRPGEGYGYTF
v_gene: TRBV4-1; j_gene: TRBJ2-7; CDR3aa: CASSPRGGLSVYEQYF
v_gene: TRBV13; j_gene: TRBJ2-7; CDR3aa: CASSLESFGGLAIHEQYF
v_gene: TRBV27; j_gene: TRBJ2-7; CDR3aa: CASSFGQGVTYEQYF
v_gene: TRBV6-6; j_gene: TRBJ1-2; CDR3aa: CASSPANYGYTF
v_gene: TRBV27; j_gene: TRBJ2-7; CDR3aa: CAAGTGNREQYF
v_gene: TRBV27; j_gene: TRBJ2-7; CDR3aa: CASTPGGSSYEQYF
v_gene: TRBV9; j_gene: TRBJ2-3; CDR3aa: CASSPSPTDTQYF
v_gene: TRBV5-8; j_gene: TRBJ1-2; CDR3aa: CASSPGFITGGYTF
v_gene: TRBV6-1; j_gene: TRBJ2-2; CDR3aa: CASIEQNTGELFF
v_gene: TRBV6-1; j_gene: TRBJ2-7; CDR3aa: CASSEDGAGHSVYEQYF
v_gene: TRBV6-5; j_gene: TRBJ1-2; CDR3aa: CASRPHPRSGYTF
v_gene: TRBV19; j_gene: TRBJ2-3; CDR3aa: CASSMGGGTDTQYF
v_gene: TRBV6-5; j_gene: TRBJ1-3; CDR3aa: CASSQGRGRGNTIYF
v_gene: TRBV7-9; j_gene: TRBJ2-2; CDR3aa: CASEAGELFF
v_gene: TRBV10-3; j_gene: TRBJ1-5; CDR3aa: CAISESGGSNQPQHF
v_gene: TRBV6-6; j_gene: TRBJ1-5; CDR3aa: CASSPGGNQPQHF
v_gene: TRBV27; j_gene: TRBJ2-3; CDR3aa: CASTKVASGSTDTQYF
v_gene: TRBV13; j_gene: TRBJ1-1; CDR3aa: CASSLGLFLGRSEAFF
v_gene: TRBV10-3; j_gene: TRBJ1-5; CDR3aa: CAISESGGTGNNQPQHF
v_gene: TRBV7-8; j_gene: TRBJ2-7; CDR3aa: CASSFRDSSTYEQYF
v_gene: TRBV5-4; j_gene: TRBJ2-7; CDR3aa: CASSFAGRETSYEQYF
v_gene: TRBV7-9; j_gene: TRBJ2-1; CDR3aa: CASSLAMGLAGDEQFF
v_gene: TRBV7-9; j_gene: TRBJ2-7; CDR3aa: CASSAKGGDGGYEQYF
v_gene: TRBV7-2; j_gene: TRBJ1-1; CDR3aa: CASSPGQGRMNTEAFF
v_gene: TRBV11-3; j_gene: TRBJ2-3; CDR3aa: CASSAGTGITDTQYF
v_gene: TRBV18; j_gene: TRBJ1-5; CDR3aa: CASSPGAGGQPQHF
v_gene: TRBV15; j_gene: TRBJ1-2; CDR3aa: CATSRTGWGYTF
v_gene: TRBV4-1; j_gene: TRBJ1-6; CDR3aa: CASSQFFAGANSPLHF
v_gene: TRBV4-1; j_gene: TRBJ2-7; CDR3aa: CASSLGQGASYEQYF
v_gene: TRBV11-2; j_gene: TRBJ2-5; CDR3aa: CASSKTEETQYF